Detailed here is one T cell receptor (beta chain). This sample was included in a study of blood T cells in healthy people across ages. It was with a sample-barcoded 5' primer and a J-beta primer mix that a second PCR of roughly 7 to 11 cycles was run. Tags on each cDNA molecule came from a template-switch adaptor with 12 random nucleotides. In TCRdb, the 5' RACE reads were re-called with MiXCR into one record per CDR3 protein. The sample shows approximately 780,000 distinct CDR3 sequences, 20% to 30% of them seen only once. V was pared by 5 bases and J by 0 bases, with 6 bases of the junction left unmatched. The CDR3 consists of 16 residues. CDR1 SGHTA and CDR2 FQGNSA come from the germline V gene. These data were likewise used in another study, on T cells of mothers and their children.

This TCR derives from a boy between 10 and 17 years old in good health. The chain has TRBV7-2 and TRBJ1-5, with 8 bases fitting TRBD1. Sample: blood. CDR3 DNA sequence: TGTGCCAGCAGCGCTCACAGGGGGAATAGCAATCAGCCCCAGCATTTT. Translating it yields CASSAHRGNSNQPQHF.